This T cell receptor (beta chain) stems from a study of cytomegalovirus exposure and HLA in healthy donors. Study results and limitations: Because they were indistinguishable, some V segments, including TRBV6-2 and TRBV6-3, were excluded.

To note about this clone: Its antigen remains unknown.

The CDR3 loop spans 17 amino acids. Trimming removed 5 bases from V and 0 bases from J; junction bases left unmatched: 12. From germline, CDR1 is SGHVS and CDR2 FQNEAQ. The PCR made use of 60 Vbeta and 13 Jbeta primers. Here immunoSEQ multiplex PCR was the method, and the copy in TCRdb shows in-frame clones only, minus some. Among under 55,000 clones, around 81% were seen once, and the ten largest hold around 8%. The sample consisted of PBMCs. The chain recombines TRBV7-8 with TRBJ1-1; 7 bases align to TRBD1. The sequence was obtained from a man younger than 40 in good health and CMV-seropositive. The CDR3 DNA reads as TGTGCCAGCAGCCTGGGACAGATTTACGAAATGAACACTGAAGCTTTCTTT. Translation gives CASSLGQIYEMNTEAFF.